Listed here are 7 T cell receptor beta chains from one sample, sequenced in a study of shared clonotypes between healthy human individuals. Sequencing was performed with immunoSEQ multiplex PCR; in TCRdb, only in-frame clones are kept and a portion is missing. The sample includes about 2.1 million clones, around 95% of them seen just once. Naive CD8 cells lacked CD45RO and underwent positive selection for CCR7, leaving out terminally differentiated effector memory CD45RA+ cells. The sequencing input was naive CD8+ T cells from PBMCs. All receptors come from a man aged 18 to 29 in good health. Some clones in this sample may be carry-over from other donors' samples.

The chain employs TRBV27 and TRBJ1-4, with 7 bases that match TRBD1. CDR1 MNHEY and CDR2 SMNVEV come from the germline V gene (reference sequence). V lost 1 base to trimming and J lost 8 bases; unmatched junction nucleotides: 4. The CDR3 has 14 residues. The CDR3 DNA follows: TGTGCCAGCAGTTTATGGCAGGGGGACGAAAAACTGTTTTTT. Protein sequence: CASSLWQGDEKLFF.

The V gene is TRBV6-5, the J gene TRBJ2-2; D is perhaps TRBD2 (6 bases). Germline V gives CDR1 MNHEY, CDR2 SVGAGI. This CDR3 is 15 amino acids long. Trimming stripped 6 bases from V and 3 bases from J, with 14 bases between. The CDR3 nucleotides are TGTGCCAGCAGCCGCCGGGGCGGGGACACCGGGGAGCTGTTTTTT. Translation: CASSRRGGDTGELFF.

This chain connects TRBV6-5 to TRBJ2-7, with 10 positions matching TRBD2. J was trimmed by 4 bases and V by 4 bases; bases with no gene match: 7. CDR1 is MNHEY, CDR2 SVGAGI, per germline. CDR3 length: 15 amino acids. Here the CDR3 reads CASSLRAGGWYEQYF. In DNA, the CDR3 is TGTGCCAGCAGTTTGAGAGCGGGAGGGTGGTACGAGCAGTACTTC.

J is TRBJ2-5 and V is TRBV9; 8 positions match TRBD2. With V trimmed by 0 bases and J by 6 bases, 4 bases remained unmatched. The V gene's germline CDR1 is SGDLS and CDR2 YYNGEE. This CDR3 has 14 residues. Written as DNA, the CDR3 is TGTGCCAGCAGCGTAGCGGGGACTAGTAAGACCCAGTACTTC. It yields the protein CASSVAGTSKTQYF. The whole variable domain, remainder taken from reference TRBV9 and TRBJ2-5, is DSGVTQTPKHLITATGQRVTLRCSPRSGDLSVYWYQQSLDQGLQFLIQYYNGEERAKGNILERFSAQQFPDLHSELNLSSLELGDSALYFCASSVAGTSKTQYFGPGTRLLVL.

This clone has a single count. The chain recombines TRBV15 with TRBJ2-5; 8 bases line up with TRBD2. Looked up from germline, CDR1 is LNHNV and CDR2 is YYDKDF (reference sequence). The CDR3 runs to 14 residues. With V trimmed by 5 bases and J by 7 bases, 9 bases remained unmatched. The CDR3 is CATSVSGREVTQYF. CDR3 bases: TGTGCCACCAGCGTCAGCGGGAGAGAGGTGACCCAGTACTTC.

V and J are TRBV30 and TRBJ1-2, with 7 bases identical to TRBD1. This CDR3 has 12 residues. Trimming at V came to 5 bases and at J to 7 bases, leaving 7 bases not matched to a gene. Germline V gene data show CDR1 as GTSNPN and CDR2 as SVGIG (reference sequence). The chain's CDR3 is CAWLQGRFGYTF. The CDR3 coding sequence is TGTGCCTGGCTACAGGGGCGGTTTGGCTACACCTTC. The full variable domain, completed using reference TRBV30 and TRBJ1-2, is SQTIHQWPATLVQPVGSPLSLECTVEGTSNPNLYWYRQAAGRGLQLLFYSVGIGQISSEVPQNLSASRPQDRQFILSSKKLLLSDSGFYLCAWLQGRFGYTFGSGTRLTVV.

This rearrangement joins TRBV27 to TRBJ2-3; 7 bases line up with TRBD2. The CDR3 is made up of 14 amino acids. From germline, CDR1 is MNHEY and CDR2 SMNVEV (reference sequence). V was clipped by 2 bases and J by 6 bases; unmatched bases: 5. The CDR3 loop is CASSLAGVFDTQYF. The CDR3 DNA follows: TGTGCCAGCAGTTTAGCGGGAGTTTTTGATACGCAGTATTTT.